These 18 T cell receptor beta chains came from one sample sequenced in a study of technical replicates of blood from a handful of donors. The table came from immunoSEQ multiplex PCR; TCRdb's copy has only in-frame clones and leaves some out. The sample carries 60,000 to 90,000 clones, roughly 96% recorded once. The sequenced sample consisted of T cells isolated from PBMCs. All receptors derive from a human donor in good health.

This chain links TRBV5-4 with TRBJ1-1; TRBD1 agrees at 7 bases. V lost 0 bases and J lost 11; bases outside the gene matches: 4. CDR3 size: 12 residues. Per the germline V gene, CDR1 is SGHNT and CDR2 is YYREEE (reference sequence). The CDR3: CASSLDRGRAFF. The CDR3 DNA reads TGTGCCAGCAGCTTGGACAGGGGTCGTGCTTTCTTT.

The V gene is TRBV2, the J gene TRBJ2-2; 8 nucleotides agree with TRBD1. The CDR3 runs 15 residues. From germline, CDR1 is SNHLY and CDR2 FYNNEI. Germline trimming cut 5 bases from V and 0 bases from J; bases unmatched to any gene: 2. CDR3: CASSKQGANTGELFF. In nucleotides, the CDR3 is TGTGCCAGCAGTAAACAGGGGGCGAACACCGGGGAGCTGTTTTTT.

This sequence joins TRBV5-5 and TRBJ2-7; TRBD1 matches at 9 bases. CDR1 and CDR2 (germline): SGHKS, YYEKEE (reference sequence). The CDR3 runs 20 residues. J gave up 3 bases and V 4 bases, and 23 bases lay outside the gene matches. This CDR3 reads CASSGWLNLKGQGILYEQYF. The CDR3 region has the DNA TGTGCCAGCAGCGGTTGGTTAAACCTGAAAGGACAGGGGATCCTCTACGAGCAGTACTTC.

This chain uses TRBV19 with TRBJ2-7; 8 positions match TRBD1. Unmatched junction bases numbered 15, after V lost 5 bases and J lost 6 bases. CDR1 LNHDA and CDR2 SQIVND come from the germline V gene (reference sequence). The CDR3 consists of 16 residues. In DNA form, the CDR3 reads TGTGCCAGTAGTTCTCAGGGGGCAGGGACTCCCACCGAGCAGTACTTC. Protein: CASSSQGAGTPTEQYF.

CDR3 sequence reads: CASSSQGGEQYF. The CDR3 nucleotides read TGTGCCAGCAGCTCACAGGGGGGCGAGCAGTACTTC. This chain uses TRBV11-2 with TRBJ2-7; 8 positions match TRBD1. The ends lost 4 bases at V and 6 bases at J; junction bases unmatched: 2. The CDR3 runs 12 residues. The V gene's germline CDR1 is SGHAT and CDR2 FQNNGV.

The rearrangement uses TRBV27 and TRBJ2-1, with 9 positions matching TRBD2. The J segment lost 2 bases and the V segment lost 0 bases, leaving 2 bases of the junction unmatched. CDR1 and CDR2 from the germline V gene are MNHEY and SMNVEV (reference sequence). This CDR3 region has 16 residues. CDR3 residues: CASSLSLAGTYNEQFF. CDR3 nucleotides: TGTGCCAGCAGTTTATCTCTAGCGGGGACCTACAATGAGCAGTTCTTC.

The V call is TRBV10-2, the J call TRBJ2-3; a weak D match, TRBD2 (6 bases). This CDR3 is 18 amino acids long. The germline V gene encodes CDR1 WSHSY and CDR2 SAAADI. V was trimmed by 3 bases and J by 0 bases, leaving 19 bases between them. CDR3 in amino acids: CASSEIESLGGSTDTQYF. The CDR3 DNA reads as TGCGCCAGCAGTGAAATCGAGTCGTTGGGGGGAAGCACAGATACGCAGTATTTT.

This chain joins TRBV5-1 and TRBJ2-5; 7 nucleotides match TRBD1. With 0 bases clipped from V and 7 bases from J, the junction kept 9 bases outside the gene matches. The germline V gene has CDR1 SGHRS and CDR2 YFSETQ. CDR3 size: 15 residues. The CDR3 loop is CASSLGDRGPRTQYF. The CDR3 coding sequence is TGCGCCAGCAGCTTGGGGGACAGAGGACCTCGGACCCAGTACTTC.

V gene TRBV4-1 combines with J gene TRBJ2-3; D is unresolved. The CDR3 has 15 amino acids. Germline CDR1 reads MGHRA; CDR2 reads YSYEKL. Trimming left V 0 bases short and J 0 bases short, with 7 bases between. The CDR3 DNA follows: TGCGCCAGCAGCCAAGACGGCGGAAGCACAGATACGCAGTATTTT. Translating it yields CASSQDGGSTDTQYF.

The CDR3 loop reads CASSLGEVWTEAFF. The CDR3 coding sequence is TGCGCCAGCAGCTTGGGGGAGGTGTGGACTGAAGCTTTCTTT. V gene TRBV5-1 combines with J gene TRBJ1-1; unclear D gene. Looked up from germline, CDR1 is SGHRS and CDR2 is YFSETQ. V shed 0 bases and J shed 5 bases, with 11 bases lying between them. This CDR3 comprises 14 residues.

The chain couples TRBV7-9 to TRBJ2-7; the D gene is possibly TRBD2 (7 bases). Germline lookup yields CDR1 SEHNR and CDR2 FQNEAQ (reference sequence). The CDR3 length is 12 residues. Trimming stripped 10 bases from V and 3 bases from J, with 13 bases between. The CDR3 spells CAMEGGGYEQYF. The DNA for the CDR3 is TGTGCCATGGAAGGGGGGGGCTACGAGCAGTACTTC.

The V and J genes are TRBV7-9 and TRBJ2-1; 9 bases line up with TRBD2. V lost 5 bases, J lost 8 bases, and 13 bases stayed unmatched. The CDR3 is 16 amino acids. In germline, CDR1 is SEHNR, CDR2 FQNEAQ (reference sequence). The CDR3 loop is CASSLLAGGLSDEQFF. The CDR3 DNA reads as TGTGCCAGCAGCCTACTCGCGGGAGGGCTGAGCGATGAGCAGTTCTTC.

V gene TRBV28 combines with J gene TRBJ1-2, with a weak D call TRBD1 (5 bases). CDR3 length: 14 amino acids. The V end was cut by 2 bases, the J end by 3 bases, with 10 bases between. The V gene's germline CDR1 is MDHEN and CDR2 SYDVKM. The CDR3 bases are TGTGCCAGCAGTTTAGGGGGGGTGTACTATGGCTACACCTTC. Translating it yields CASSLGGVYYGYTF.

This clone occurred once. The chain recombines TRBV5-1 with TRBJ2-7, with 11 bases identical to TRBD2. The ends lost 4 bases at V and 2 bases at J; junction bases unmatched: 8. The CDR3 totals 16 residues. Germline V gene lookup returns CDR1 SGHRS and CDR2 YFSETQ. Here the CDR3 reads CASSPLLAGDAYEQYF. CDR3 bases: TGCGCCAGCAGCCCCTTACTAGCGGGAGATGCCTACGAGCAGTACTTC.

The CDR3 reads CASSPHSSGGEDYEQYF. The DNA of the CDR3 is TGTGCCAGCTCACCTCACTCCTCTGGCGGGGAGGACTACGAGCAGTACTTC. The rearrangement links TRBV18 to TRBJ2-7; weak D call: TRBD2 (6 bases). The CDR3 contains 17 residues. V dropped 3 bases and J dropped 3 bases, with 21 bases sitting between them. Germline values: CDR1 KGHSH, CDR2 LQKENI.

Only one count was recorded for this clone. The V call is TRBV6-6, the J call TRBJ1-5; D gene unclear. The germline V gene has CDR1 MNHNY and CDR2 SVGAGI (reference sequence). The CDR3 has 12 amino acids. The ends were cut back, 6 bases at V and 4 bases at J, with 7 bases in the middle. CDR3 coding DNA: TGTGCCAGCAGCCGGGTAAATCAGCCCCAGCATTTT. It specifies CASSRVNQPQHF.

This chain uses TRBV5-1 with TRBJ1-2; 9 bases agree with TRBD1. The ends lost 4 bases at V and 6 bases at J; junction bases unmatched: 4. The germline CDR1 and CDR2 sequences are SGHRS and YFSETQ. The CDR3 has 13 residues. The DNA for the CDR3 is TGCGCCAGCAGCCAGGGACAGGGTAATGGCTACACCTTC. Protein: CASSQGQGNGYTF.

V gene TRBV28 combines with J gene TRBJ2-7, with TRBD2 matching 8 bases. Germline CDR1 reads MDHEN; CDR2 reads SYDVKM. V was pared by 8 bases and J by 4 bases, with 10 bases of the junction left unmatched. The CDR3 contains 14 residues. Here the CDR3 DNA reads TGTGCCAGCGCCATTTTAGCGGGACCTTACGAGCAGTACTTC. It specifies CASAILAGPYEQYF.